The present T cell receptor beta chain was sequenced within a study of blood T cell repertoires in COVID-19. Study in general: Samples representing acute and convalescent COVID-19 were sourced from the United States, Italy and Spain. PBMCs, B-cell-depleted T cells, or T cells were the source of the cDNA or gDNA that made up the material.

Under the authors' procedure: Researchers report that nucleated cell counts were estimated from reference gene primer amplification. Clones were read by immunoSEQ multiplex PCR, and TCRdb kept only the in-frame ones, dropping some. The DNA gave D and trimming, while V, J and clone size come from that table. The table records about 190,000 clones, 80% to 90% of them present only once. Germline V gene sequence: CDR1 KGHDR, CDR2 SFDVKD. V was pared by 6 bases and J by 4 bases, with 14 bases between. This CDR3 comprises 14 residues. The chain employs TRBV24-1 and TRBJ1-2; weak D call: TRBD1 (6 bases). This TCR was recovered from a human donor in a cohort sampled during active COVID-19. Sequencing was carried out using peripheral blood. The CDR3 DNA reads TGTGCCACCAGTTCTAGGACAGCCTCCTATGGCTACACCTTC. Amino acid sequence: CATSSRTASYGYTF.